This T cell receptor beta chain was observed in a study of cytomegalovirus exposure and HLA in healthy donors. Study conclusions and caveats: The study recorded 160 or so TCR beta chains that were cytomegalovirus-associated. TCR beta V- and J-gene trimming was later associated with a missense DCLRE1C variant.

PCR was performed using 60 Vbeta and 13 Jbeta primers. This table comes from immunoSEQ multiplex PCR, and its TCRdb copy is limited to in-frame clones, with some not included. The sample has approximately 140,000 clones, less than 85% seen once. As to this clone: Its antigen is as yet unknown.

V shed 2 bases and J 7 bases; nucleotides not matched to a gene: 3. Germline CDR1 and CDR2: MNHEY and SVGAGI. The CDR3 length is 14 residues. Though probably carrying unrecorded immune exposures, donors were nominally healthy at sampling. This sequence was found in a man aged 35 to 55 in good health and CMV-seronegative. Sequencing was done on a sample of PBMCs. This sequence joins TRBV6-5 and TRBJ2-1; 9 nucleotides agree with TRBD2. CDR3: CASSYGGGVNEQFF. CDR3 sequence (DNA): TGTGCCAGCAGTTACGGCGGGGGGGTAAATGAGCAGTTCTTC.